This T cell receptor (beta chain) was sequenced for a study of CD8 T cells in ankylosing spondylitis. TCRdb independently ran MiXCR on the 5' RACE reads; one entry per CDR3 protein. The sample shows over 100,000 distinct CDR3 sequences, around 7% of them seen only once. Trimming stripped 5 bases from V and 3 bases from J, with 13 bases between. The V gene's germline CDR1 is PRHDT and CDR2 FYEKMQ (reference sequence). The CDR3 runs 14 residues. Sequenced: blood, either unsorted or a sorted T cell fraction (not recorded which). The chain uses TRBV13 and TRBJ2-5; TRBD1 or TRBD2 may be the D gene (7 bases each). This clonotype originated in a male donor with ankylosing spondylitis or in good health (not recorded which). The CDR3 DNA reads as TGTGCCAGCAGCCGGGGAGGGACAGAAGAGACCCAGTACTTC. It translates to CASSRGGTEETQYF.